Presented here are 30 T cell receptor beta chains from one specimen sequenced in a study of radiation and T cells in renal cell carcinoma. Time point described: blood 4 weeks post-SBRT, at nephrectomy. Treatment of the sample: 15 Gy SBRT to primary tumor, nephrectomy 4 weeks later. Sequenced by immunoSEQ multiplex PCR; TCRdb stores in-frame clones only, minus some. The repertoire holds roughly 170,000 clones, with about 85% as singletons. The source material was blood, sampled from a patient whose treatment included radiotherapy and nephrectomy. These receptors were obtained from a woman between 45 and 60 years old with renal cell carcinoma.

This clone has a single count. V is TRBV7-9 and J is TRBJ1-2; D is undetermined. V gave up 5 bases and J gave up 5 bases, with 15 bases separating them. CDR1 and CDR2 from the germline V gene are SEHNR and FQNEAQ (reference sequence). This CDR3 contains 14 residues. This CDR3 is CASSPVGMDYGYTF. The CDR3 coding sequence is TGTGCCAGCAGCCCTGTAGGTATGGATTATGGCTACACCTTC.

The J gene is TRBJ2-7, the V gene TRBV29-1; D is unresolved. V lost 4 bases and J lost 0, with 7 bases in between. The CDR3 contains 12 residues. The V gene's germline CDR1 is SQVTM and CDR2 ANQGSEA. The CDR3 DNA reads as TGCAGCGTTGTAAGAAGCTCCTACGAGCAGTACTTC. This translates into CSVVRSSYEQYF.

The gene calls are TRBV2 and TRBJ2-7; TRBD1 aligns across 8 bases. CDR3 length: 14 amino acids. V was clipped by 7 bases and J by 7 bases; unmatched bases: 12. Per germline, CDR1 SNHLY and CDR2 FYNNEI. The CDR3 loop reads CASNLDRAAREQYF. CDR3 nucleotides: TGTGCCAGCAACTTGGACAGGGCAGCGAGGGAGCAGTACTTC. The whole variable domain, remainder taken from reference TRBV2 and TRBJ2-7, is EPEVTQTPSHQVTQMGQEVILRCVPISNHLYFYWYRQILGQKVEFLVSFYNNEISEKSEIFDDQFSVERPDGSNFTLKIRSTKLEDSAMYFCASNLDRAAREQYFGPGTRLTVT.

The V call is TRBV7-3, the J call TRBJ1-1; 9 positions match TRBD1. The CDR3 sequence is 14 residues long. V trimming: 5 bases; J trimming: 4 bases; junction bases outside the gene matches: 5. The germline CDR1 and CDR2 sequences are SGHTA and FQGTGA. In nucleotides, the CDR3 is TGTGCCAGCAGCCGGGACAGGGTGGGCACTGAAGCTTTCTTT. Protein sequence: CASSRDRVGTEAFF.

This rearrangement joins TRBV5-1 to TRBJ2-5, with 7 bases aligning to TRBD1. Losses at the gene ends were 4 bases for V and 1 base for J; bases not matched to a gene: 10. This CDR3 region has 16 residues. Germline V CDR1 and CDR2: SGHRS, YFSETQ. This CDR3 is CASSRRPTGAQETQYF. Written as DNA, the CDR3 is TGCGCCAGCAGCCGACGACCCACAGGGGCCCAAGAGACCCAGTACTTC.

The chain couples TRBV5-1 to TRBJ2-7; D may be TRBD1 (6 bases). CDR3 length: 15 amino acids. Germline V CDR1 and CDR2: SGHRS, YFSETQ. Trimming shortened V by 5 bases and J by 0 bases, and 15 bases separated the two germline ends. The CDR3 reads CASRVGGTSSYEQYF. CDR3 in DNA: TGCGCCAGCAGAGTGGGTGGGACATCCTCCTACGAGCAGTACTTC.

The V gene is TRBV7-9, the J gene TRBJ2-7; D unresolved. V was clipped by 3 bases and J by 5 bases, with 11 bases between them. The CDR3 has 13 amino acids. Germline CDR1 is SEHNR and CDR2 is FQNEAQ (reference sequence). The CDR3 loop is CASSLTGSHEQYF. CDR3 nucleotide sequence: TGTGCCAGCAGCTTGACCGGGTCCCACGAGCAGTACTTC.

J is TRBJ1-1 and V is TRBV5-4, with D tentatively TRBD1 (6 bases). The V gene lost 4 bases and the J gene lost 4 bases, with 17 bases spanning the gap. The germline CDR1 and CDR2 sequences are SGHNT and YYREEE (reference sequence). The CDR3 length is 15 residues. The CDR3 DNA reads as TGTGCCAGCAGCGCCCGGGGGGGCGTAATCACTGAAGCTTTCTTT. Translation gives CASSARGGVITEAFF.

The chain uses TRBV7-9 and TRBJ2-7; 10 nucleotides agree with TRBD1. CDR1 is SEHNR, CDR2 FQNEAQ, per germline (reference sequence). V was pared by 5 bases and J by 7 bases, with 5 bases of the junction left unmatched. The CDR3 has 13 amino acids. CDR3 coding DNA: TGTGCCAGCAGCCCAGGGACAGGGGATGAGCAGTACTTC. It specifies CASSPGTGDEQYF.

The rearrangement links TRBV7-2 to TRBJ2-5; D unclear. CDR1 and CDR2 (germline): SGHTA, FQGNSA. The CDR3 totals 14 residues. V dropped 1 base and J dropped 2 bases, with 8 bases sitting between them. CDR3 sequence reads: CASSLGGLQETQYF. CDR3 DNA sequence: TGTGCCAGCAGCTTAGGAGGCTTGCAAGAGACCCAGTACTTC.

V is TRBV6-5 and J is TRBJ2-1; D gene ambiguous. Trimming shortened V by 6 bases and J by 1 base, and 10 bases separated the two germline ends. CDR1 is MNHEY and CDR2 is SVGAGI in the germline V gene. The CDR3 has 14 amino acids. In DNA, the CDR3 is TGTGCCAGCAGGGGCTTTCTGTCCTACAATGAGCAGTTCTTC. Amino acid sequence: CASRGFLSYNEQFF.

CDR3 loop: CASTRTSIYNEQFF. The CDR3 DNA follows: TGTGCCAGCACTAGGACTAGCATATACAATGAGCAGTTCTTC. The chain couples TRBV6-1 to TRBJ2-1; 8 positions match TRBD2. Trimming took 7 bases from V and 4 from J; bases not matched to a gene: 6. The germline V gene has CDR1 MNHNS and CDR2 SASEGT. This CDR3 spans 14 amino acids.

The chain links TRBV5-1 to TRBJ2-2, with a tentative D call TRBD1 (6 bases). The germline V and J ends were trimmed by 0 bases and 4 bases, with 10 bases remaining between them. Germline loops: CDR1 SGHRS, CDR2 YFSETQ. This CDR3 has 15 residues. CDR3 loop: CASSLGTGTTGELFF. The CDR3 bases are TGCGCCAGCAGCTTGGGTACAGGGACCACCGGGGAGCTGTTTTTT. Full variable domain (outside the CDR3, taken from reference TRBV5-1 and TRBJ2-2): KAGVTQTPRYLIKTRGQQVTLSCSPISGHRSVSWYQQTPGQGLQFLFEYFSETQRNKGNFPGRFSGRQFSNSRSEMNVSTLELGDSALYLCASSLGTGTTGELFFGEGSRLTVL.

This chain uses TRBV19 with TRBJ1-5, with D unclear. The CDR3 is 15 residues long. Germline V gene lookup returns CDR1 LNHDA and CDR2 SQIVND (reference sequence). V lost 2 bases and J lost 6, with 14 bases in between. The CDR3 spells CASSIIALAFQPQHF. The CDR3 DNA follows: TGTGCCAGTAGTATAATCGCATTGGCGTTTCAGCCCCAGCATTTT.

The genes are TRBV19 and TRBJ2-2; 7 positions match TRBD1. The CDR3 covers 15 residues. Germline loops: CDR1 LNHDA, CDR2 SQIVND (reference sequence). V was pared by 8 bases and J by 0 bases, with 6 bases of the junction left unmatched. The CDR3 reads CASYRDRTNTGELFF. In nucleotides, the CDR3 is TGTGCCAGTTACCGGGACAGAACGAACACCGGGGAGCTGTTTTTT.

The rearrangement joins TRBV18 to TRBJ1-6; perhaps TRBD1 as D (5 bases). Trimming left V 2 bases short and J 5 bases short, with 13 bases between. The V gene's germline CDR1 is KGHSH and CDR2 LQKENI. CDR3 size: 16 residues. CDR3 bases: TGTGCCAGCTCACCATCCCCGGGACGGAATAATTCACCCCTCCACTTT. This encodes CASSPSPGRNNSPLHF.

The J gene is TRBJ1-4, the V gene TRBV5-1; D is undetermined. This CDR3 has 14 amino acids. Trimming shortened V by 1 base and J by 5 bases, and 9 bases separated the two germline ends. Looked up from germline, CDR1 is SGHRS and CDR2 is YFSETQ. The CDR3 spells CASSLTSGNEKLFF. CDR3 bases: TGCGCCAGCAGCTTGACATCCGGAAATGAAAAACTGTTTTTT.

The chain links TRBV7-8 to TRBJ1-1, with TRBD1 matching over 7 bases. Trimming at V came to 2 bases and at J to 2 bases, leaving 8 bases not matched to a gene. Germline V gene sequence: CDR1 SGHVS, CDR2 FQNEAQ. This CDR3 contains 16 residues. CDR3 loop: CASSLHADRANTEAFF. The CDR3 DNA follows: TGTGCCAGCAGCTTACATGCTGACAGGGCAAACACTGAAGCTTTCTTT.

The chain recombines TRBV21-1 with TRBJ2-3; the D segment call TRBD1 is taken from the table without a DNA check. TRBV21-1 is assigned pseudogene status. This CDR3 has 15 amino acids. CDR3 region: CASSKAPEGGDTQYF. The DNA for the CDR3 is TGTGCCAGCAGCAAAGCGCCGGAAGGGGGAGATACGCAGTATTTT.

The chain employs TRBV7-9 and TRBJ2-5; 9 bases map to TRBD2. Germline CDR1 is SEHNR and CDR2 is FQNEAQ (reference sequence). The CDR3 runs to 15 residues. V shed 5 bases, J shed 0 bases, and the junction held 4 bases outside the gene matches. The chain's CDR3 is CASSQTSGYQETQYF. CDR3 DNA sequence: TGTGCCAGCAGCCAGACTAGCGGATACCAAGAGACCCAGTACTTC.

This rearrangement joins TRBV5-1 to TRBJ1-3, with 8 positions matching TRBD1. Germline V gene data show CDR1 as SGHRS and CDR2 as YFSETQ. The CDR3 spans 15 residues. The V segment lost 0 bases and the J segment 2 bases; nucleotides outside the gene matches: 1. CDR3 DNA: TGCGCCAGCAGCTTGGACAGGGGGACTGGAAACACCATATATTTT. Translated: CASSLDRGTGNTIYF.

The genes are TRBV19 and TRBJ2-2; D is possibly TRBD1 (5 bases). This CDR3 contains 16 residues. V was trimmed by 7 bases and J by 5 bases, leaving 20 bases between them. Germline V gene sequence: CDR1 LNHDA, CDR2 SQIVND (reference sequence). Here the CDR3 reads CASKAREGFGTGELFF. CDR3 nucleotides: TGTGCCAGTAAGGCCAGGGAAGGATTTGGAACCGGGGAGCTGTTTTTT.

The rearrangement links TRBV7-2 to TRBJ2-1; D is tentatively TRBD1 or TRBD2 (6 bases each). V lost 1 base and J lost 13, with 17 bases in between. The CDR3 sequence is 14 residues long. Germline V gene sequence: CDR1 SGHTA, CDR2 FQGNSA. This CDR3 reads CASSLVGGPTPQFF. Written as DNA, the CDR3 is TGTGCCAGCAGCTTAGTGGGGGGCCCTACGCCACAGTTCTTC.

A single count supports this clone. The CDR3 loop reads CASSLFRDKEIATNEKLFF. CDR3 DNA: TGTGCCAGCAGCTTATTTAGGGACAAGGAGATTGCAACTAATGAAAAACTGTTTTTT. V is TRBV7-9 and J is TRBJ1-4; D perhaps matches TRBD1 (6 bases). Per the germline V gene, CDR1 is SEHNR and CDR2 is FQNEAQ (reference sequence). This CDR3 has 19 amino acids. The V gene lost 2 bases and the J gene lost 0 bases, with 19 bases spanning the gap.

V gene TRBV5-1 combines with J gene TRBJ2-6; TRBD1 might be the D (6 bases). V lost 1 base, J lost 0 bases, and 17 bases lay in between. CDR1 is SGHRS and CDR2 is YFSETQ in the germline V gene. The CDR3 length is 19 residues. CDR3: CASSLRPRDINSGANVLTF. The CDR3 DNA follows: TGCGCCAGCAGCTTGCGGCCCCGGGACATCAACTCTGGGGCCAACGTCCTGACTTTC.

The rearrangement joins TRBV19 to TRBJ1-5, with 10 bases fitting TRBD1. The CDR3 runs to 15 residues. Per the germline V gene, CDR1 is LNHDA and CDR2 is SQIVND (reference sequence). V lost 10 bases and J lost 6; bases outside the gene matches: 12. CDR3 sequence (DNA): TGTGCCACCACTCCGGGACAGGGGTTTGTTCAGCCCCAGCATTTT. This codes for CATTPGQGFVQPQHF.

The chain couples TRBV4-2 to TRBJ2-1; 9 positions match TRBD1. In germline, CDR1 is LGHNA, CDR2 YNFKEQ. With V trimmed by 2 bases and J by 7 bases, 6 bases remained unmatched. This CDR3 region has 15 residues. This chain's CDR3 is CASSQKQGAGNEQFF. CDR3 coding DNA: TGTGCCAGCAGCCAAAAACAGGGGGCGGGGAATGAGCAGTTCTTC.

The chain couples TRBV6-5 to TRBJ2-5; D may be TRBD1 (6 bases). Per the germline V gene, CDR1 is MNHEY and CDR2 is SVGAGI. V gave up 5 bases and J gave up 5 bases, with 18 bases separating them. The CDR3 sequence is 15 residues long. CDR3 DNA sequence: TGTGCCAGCAGTCCGTCACAGGGTACGGGTGAGACCCAGTACTTC. Amino acids: CASSPSQGTGETQYF.

The table lists this clone with a few counts. The DNA for the CDR3 is TGTGCCAGCAGCCTTTCCAGGGGGCAGGACTACACCTTC. Protein sequence: CASSLSRGQDYTF. V is TRBV7-2 and J is TRBJ1-2; 8 bases align to TRBD1. The CDR3 is 13 amino acids. V lost 5 bases and J lost 10; bases outside the gene matches: 9. CDR1 SGHTA and CDR2 FQGNSA come from the germline V gene.

The sample holds a few counts of this clone. The V call is TRBV18, the J call TRBJ1-1; D is undetermined. Trimming pared 4 bases from V and 3 bases from J, leaving 6 bases between. The germline CDR1 and CDR2 sequences are KGHSH and LQKENI. The length of the CDR3 is 12 residues. The chain's CDR3 is CASSREYTEAFF. The DNA for the CDR3 is TGTGCCAGCTCACGGGAGTACACTGAAGCTTTCTTT.